These 5 T cell receptor beta chains were all obtained from the same sample, sequenced in a study of shared clonotypes between healthy human individuals. Assay: immunoSEQ multiplex PCR; the TCRdb copy retains only in-frame clones and omits some. The sample has about 730,000 clones, over 55% seen once. Material for sequencing was memory CD4+ T cells sorted from blood. As for subset: CD45RA-negative fraction. The receptors come from a woman between 25 and 40 years old in good health.

V is TRBV19 and J is TRBJ1-1, with TRBD1 matching 7 bases. There are 14 residues in the CDR3. Unmatched junction bases numbered 6, after V lost 5 bases and J lost 3 bases. Germline CDR1 and CDR2: LNHDA and SQIVND (reference sequence). In DNA, the CDR3 is TGTGCCAGTAGTCACAGGGGTAGGTACACTGAAGCTTTCTTT. This sequence encodes CASSHRGRYTEAFF.

This clone was detected only a few times. The rearrangement uses TRBV11-1 and TRBJ2-5; D not certain. This CDR3 is built from 15 residues. V lost 3 bases, J lost 5 bases, and 16 bases lay in between. Germline assignment: CDR1 SGHAT and CDR2 FQDESV (reference sequence). The CDR3, as DNA: TGTGCCAGCAGCTTGTCGCGGCCCGCGAGGGAGACCCAGTACTTC. Its protein product is CASSLSRPARETQYF.

This clone was counted only a few times. The gene calls are TRBV18 and TRBJ2-2; TRBD1 is a possible D gene (6 bases). Trimming removed 3 bases at V and 1 base at J, with 12 bases between. CDR3 length equals 16 residues. CDR1 is KGHSH and CDR2 is LQKENI in the germline V gene. The CDR3 loop is CASSPTQGQNTGELFF. CDR3 in DNA: TGTGCCAGCTCACCCACACAGGGACAGAACACCGGGGAGCTGTTTTTT.

The count of this clone is one. The rearrangement uses TRBV30 and TRBJ2-5; no definite D call. The J call may be faulty, since TRBJ2-7 better matches the DNA end. CDR1 is GTSNPN, CDR2 SVGIG, per germline (reference sequence). The CDR3 runs to 12 residues. The CDR3 region has the DNA TGTGCCTGGAGTGTAGGGCACTACGAGCAGTACTTC. It encodes CAWSVGHYEQYF.

The rearrangement uses TRBV28 and TRBJ2-1; 8 positions match TRBD1. The germline V gene encodes CDR1 MDHEN and CDR2 SYDVKM. With 6 bases clipped from V and 0 bases from J, the junction kept 19 bases outside the gene matches. The CDR3 totals 20 residues. DNA for the CDR3: TGTGCCAGCAGAAGTACAGGGGGAACTCGGGGCTCTAGCTCCTACAATGAGCAGTTCTTC. It specifies CASRSTGGTRGSSSYNEQFF.